This T cell receptor (beta chain) derives from a study of CD8+ T cells in alopecia areata (dated by TCRdb to 2016 to 2019). As for the study more broadly: The treated patients, all with moderate-to-severe alopecia areata, were enrolled in an open-label pilot trial of oral tofacitinib given at 5 to 10 mg twice daily. Patients received tofacitinib for 6 to 18 months and were then followed off drug for 6 months to check for delayed response and recurrence. The study used high-throughput TCRbeta sequencing to examine T cell clonal expansion in alopecia areata, in both the C3H/HeJ mouse model and human patients. Scalp tissue and sorted CD4+ and CD8+ peripheral blood T cells from patchy and totalis/universalis alopecia areata patients and from healthy controls were covered by human TCRbeta sequencing. Patients on tofacitinib were biopsied at baseline and after 4 and 24 weeks of treatment, and several of the patients also had a later scalp biopsy. Scalp clonality was compared across normal scalp (n=4), patchy alopecia areata scalp (n=8), and alopecia totalis/universalis scalp (n=8). RNA came from the PAXgene miRNA kit for fixed scalp, the miRNeasy kit for PBMCs, and the RNeasy kit for mouse skin. immunoSEQ multiplex PCR using 35 Vbeta forward primers and 13 Jbeta reverse primers was used to amplify TCRbeta CDR3 regions. Overall study results and their limits: Compared with normal scalp, lesional scalp, particularly in alopecia totalis/universalis, had higher clonality and more expanded CD8+ clones, which suggests antigenic drive. Scalp TCR repertoire analysis is complicated because resident alphabeta T cells in normal human skin are also sequenced, whereas mouse skin is dominated by gammadelta T cells. Shared TCR sequences between patients were less evident than in mice, which may be partly attributable to HLA diversity in the patient population.

From a lookup of the germline V gene, CDR1 and CDR2 are SGHTA and FQGNSA. Unmatched junction bases come to 4, with V trimmed by 3 bases and J by 8 bases. Including the terminal cysteine and phenylalanine, the CDR3 comprises 14 residues. The CDR3 DNA has 42 bases and is translated from base 1. Turning to this clone: Its antigen is unknown. Base-call qualities are not available, and no considerably larger clone is one nucleotide away.

Receptors were amplified or captured by the immunoSEQ multiplex PCR assay. For TCR sequencing, RNA was extracted from every sample and reverse transcribed into cDNA to serve as template. First-strand cDNA was synthesized with SuperScript III using a 2:1 mix of oligo-dT and random hexamers. A synthetic immune receptor repertoire was used to measure amplification bias, and any remaining bias was corrected computationally. As for the authors' bioinformatics: After raw reads were preprocessed to remove errors, the CDR3 was defined following IMGT conventions as running from the conserved cysteine to phenylalanine. Clonality was computed as 1 minus the Shannon entropy, with the entropy normalized by log2 of the number of productive unique TCRs. Whether scalp clones were CD4 or CD8 was inferred by matching scalp TCRbeta sequences against CD4 and CD8 repertoires sorted from blood. TCRdb retrieved this table from immuneACCESS and kept in-frame rearrangements only. Not all clones are present; in checked studies, unresolved V genes account for under half, and no reason is known for the remainder. The DNA gave D and trimming, while V, J and clone size come from that table. This sample holds around 100,000 clones; 41% were observed only once. Roughly 1.3% of the sample is taken by the ten largest.

From alopecia areata patients, peripheral blood was collected along with lesional scalp punch biopsies. PBMCs were isolated by density centrifugation and stained for CD3, CD4 and CD8, after which CD4+ and CD8+ T cells were sorted on a FACSAria. The receptor's source is a human donor with alopecia areata. Sample: CD4+ T cells sorted from blood. The rearrangement joined TRBV7-2 to TRBJ1-6; TRBD1 fits 7 bases in the junction. The nucleotide sequence is given as TGTGCCAGCAGCTTGACAGGGTCCGATTCACCCCTCCACTTT. It is translated as CASSLTGSDSPLHF. With the rest looked up from the reference TRBV7-2 and TRBJ1-6 genes rather than sequenced, the full variable domain is GAGVSQSPSNKVTEKGKDVELRCDPISGHTALYWYRQSLGQGLEFLIYFQGNSAPDKSGLPSDRFSAERTGGSVSTLTIQRTQQEDSAVYLCASSLTGSDSPLHFGNGTRLTVT.